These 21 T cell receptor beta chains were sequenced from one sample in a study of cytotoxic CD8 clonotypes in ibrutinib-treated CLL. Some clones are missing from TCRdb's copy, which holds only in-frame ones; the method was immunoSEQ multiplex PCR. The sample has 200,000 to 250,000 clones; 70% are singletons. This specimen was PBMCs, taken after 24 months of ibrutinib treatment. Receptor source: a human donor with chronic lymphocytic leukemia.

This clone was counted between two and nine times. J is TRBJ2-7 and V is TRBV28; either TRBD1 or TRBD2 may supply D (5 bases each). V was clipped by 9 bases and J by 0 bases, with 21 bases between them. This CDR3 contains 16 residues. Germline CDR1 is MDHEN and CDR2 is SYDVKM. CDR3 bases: TGTGCCAGTAGAGGGGATGGGCCCCCGATCTCCTACGAGCAGTACTTC. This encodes CASRGDGPPISYEQYF. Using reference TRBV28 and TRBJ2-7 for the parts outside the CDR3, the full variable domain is DVKVTQSSRYLVKRTGEKVFLECVQDMDHENMFWYRQDPGLGLRLIYFSYDVKMKEKGDIPEGYSVSREKKERFSLILESASTNQTSMYLCASRGDGPPISYEQYFGPGTRLTVT.

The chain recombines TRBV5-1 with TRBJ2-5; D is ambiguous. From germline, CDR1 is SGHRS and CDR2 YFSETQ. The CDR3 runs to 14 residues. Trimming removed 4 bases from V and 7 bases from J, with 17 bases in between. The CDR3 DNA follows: TGCGCCAGCAGCGACCCCAAATGGATTGGGACCCAGTACTTC. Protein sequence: CASSDPKWIGTQYF.

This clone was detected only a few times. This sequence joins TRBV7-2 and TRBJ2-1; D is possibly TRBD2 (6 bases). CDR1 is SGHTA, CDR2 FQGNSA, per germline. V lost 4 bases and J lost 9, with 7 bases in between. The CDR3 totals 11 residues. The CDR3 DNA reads TGTGCCAGCAGCTCGCGGGGTGAGCAGTTCTTC. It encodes CASSSRGEQFF.

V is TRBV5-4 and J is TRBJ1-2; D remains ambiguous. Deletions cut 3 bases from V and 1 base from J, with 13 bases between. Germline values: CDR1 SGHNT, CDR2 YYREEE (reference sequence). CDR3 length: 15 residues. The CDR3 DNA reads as TGTGCCAGCAGCTCCGCGGCCATCGGTAACTATGGCTACACCTTC. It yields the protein CASSSAAIGNYGYTF.

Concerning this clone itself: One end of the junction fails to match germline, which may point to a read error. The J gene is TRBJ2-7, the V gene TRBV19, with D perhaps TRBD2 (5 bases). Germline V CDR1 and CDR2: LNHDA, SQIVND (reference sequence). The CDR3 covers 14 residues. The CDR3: CASRGSGNPYDQYF. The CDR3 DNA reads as TGTGCCAGTAGGGGTTCGGGGAACCCCTACGATCAGTACTTC.

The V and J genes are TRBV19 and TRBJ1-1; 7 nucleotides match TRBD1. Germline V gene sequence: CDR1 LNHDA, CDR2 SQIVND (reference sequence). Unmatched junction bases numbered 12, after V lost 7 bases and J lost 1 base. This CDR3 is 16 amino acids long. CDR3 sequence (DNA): TGTGCCAGTACTATGATACAGGGGCGCGGGAACACTGAAGCTTTCTTT. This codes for CASTMIQGRGNTEAFF.

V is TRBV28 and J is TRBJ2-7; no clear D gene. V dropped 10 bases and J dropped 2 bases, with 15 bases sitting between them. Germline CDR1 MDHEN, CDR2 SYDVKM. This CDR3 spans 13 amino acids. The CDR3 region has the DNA TGTGCCACCATCCAGAAGTCCCCCTACGAGCAGTACTTC. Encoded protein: CATIQKSPYEQYF.

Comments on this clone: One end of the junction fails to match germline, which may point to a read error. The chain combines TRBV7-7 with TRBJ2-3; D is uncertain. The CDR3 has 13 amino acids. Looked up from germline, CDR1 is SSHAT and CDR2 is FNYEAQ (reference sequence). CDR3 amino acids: CASSLGYGDTQYF. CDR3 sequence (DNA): TGTGCTAGCAGCTTAGGATACGGCGATACGCAGTATTTT.

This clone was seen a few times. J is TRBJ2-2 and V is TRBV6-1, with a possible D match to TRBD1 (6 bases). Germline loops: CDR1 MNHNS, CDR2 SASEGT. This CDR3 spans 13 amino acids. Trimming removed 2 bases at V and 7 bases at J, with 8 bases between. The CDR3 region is CASSEPRGGELFF. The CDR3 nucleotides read TGTGCCAGCAGTGAACCCAGGGGCGGGGAGCTGTTTTTT.

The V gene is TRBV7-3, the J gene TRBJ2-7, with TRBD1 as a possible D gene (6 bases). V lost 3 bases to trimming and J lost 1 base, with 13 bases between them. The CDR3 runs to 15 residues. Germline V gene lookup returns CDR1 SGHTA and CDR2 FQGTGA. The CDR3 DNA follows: TGTGCCAGCAGCTTGTCTGGGGGACAATCCTACGAGCAGTACTTC. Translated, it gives CASSLSGGQSYEQYF.

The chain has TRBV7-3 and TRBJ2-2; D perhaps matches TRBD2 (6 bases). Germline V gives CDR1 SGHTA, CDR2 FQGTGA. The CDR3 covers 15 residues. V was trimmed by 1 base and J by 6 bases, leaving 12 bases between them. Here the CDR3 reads CASSLKLAGAGELFF. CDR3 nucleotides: TGTGCCAGCAGCTTAAAACTAGCTGGCGCCGGGGAGCTGTTTTTT.

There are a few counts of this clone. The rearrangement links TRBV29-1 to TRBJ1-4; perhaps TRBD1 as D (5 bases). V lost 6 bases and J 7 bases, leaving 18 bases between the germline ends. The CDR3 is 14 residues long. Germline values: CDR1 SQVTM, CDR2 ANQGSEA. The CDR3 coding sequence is TGCAGCGTCGCCTGGGGGAGTTCTGGTGAAAAACTGTTTTTT. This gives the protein CSVAWGSSGEKLFF.

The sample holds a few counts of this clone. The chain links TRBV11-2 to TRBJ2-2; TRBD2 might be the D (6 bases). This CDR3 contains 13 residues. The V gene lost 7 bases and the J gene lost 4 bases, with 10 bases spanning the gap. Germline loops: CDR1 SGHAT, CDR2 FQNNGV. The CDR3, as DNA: TGTGCCAGCAAACGAGCGGGCACCGGGGAGCTGTTTTTT. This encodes CASKRAGTGELFF.

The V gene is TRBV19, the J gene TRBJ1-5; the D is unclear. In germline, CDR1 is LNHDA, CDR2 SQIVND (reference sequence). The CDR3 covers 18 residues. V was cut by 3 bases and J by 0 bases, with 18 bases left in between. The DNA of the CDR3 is TGTGCCAGTAGTATCCTTTTGACCTTACCTAATAGCAATCAGCCCCAGCATTTT. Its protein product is CASSILLTLPNSNQPQHF.

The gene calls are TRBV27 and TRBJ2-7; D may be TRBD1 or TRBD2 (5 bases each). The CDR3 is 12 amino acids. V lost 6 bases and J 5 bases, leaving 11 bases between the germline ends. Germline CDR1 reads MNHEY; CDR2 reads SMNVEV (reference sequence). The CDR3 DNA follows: TGTGCCAGCAGCCCGGGACCCGACGAGCAGTACTTC. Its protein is CASSPGPDEQYF.

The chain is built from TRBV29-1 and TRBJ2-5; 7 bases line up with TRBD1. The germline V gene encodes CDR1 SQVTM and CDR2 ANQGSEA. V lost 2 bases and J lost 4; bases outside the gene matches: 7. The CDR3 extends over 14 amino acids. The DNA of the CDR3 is TGCAGCGTTGAAACCGACAGGGCTTCAGAGACCCAGTACTTC. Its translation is CSVETDRASETQYF.

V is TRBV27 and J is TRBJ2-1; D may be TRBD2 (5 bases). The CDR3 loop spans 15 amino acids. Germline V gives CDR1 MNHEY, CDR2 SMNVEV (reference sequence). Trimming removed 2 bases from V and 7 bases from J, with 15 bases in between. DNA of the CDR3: TGTGCCAGCAGTTTAAGAGGGCCCAACCCGAATGAGCAGTTCTTC. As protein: CASSLRGPNPNEQFF.

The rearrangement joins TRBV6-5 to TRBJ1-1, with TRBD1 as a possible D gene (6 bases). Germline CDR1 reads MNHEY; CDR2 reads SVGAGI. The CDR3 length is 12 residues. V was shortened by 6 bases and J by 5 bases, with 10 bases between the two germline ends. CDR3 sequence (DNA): TGTGCCAGCAGAAAACAGGGAACTGAAGCTTTCTTT. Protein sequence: CASRKQGTEAFF.

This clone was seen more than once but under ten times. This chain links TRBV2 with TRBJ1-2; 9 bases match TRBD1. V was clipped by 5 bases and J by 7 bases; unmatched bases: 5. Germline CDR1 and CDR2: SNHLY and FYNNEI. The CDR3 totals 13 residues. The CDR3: CASSIQGALGYTF. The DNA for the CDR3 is TGTGCCAGCAGTATACAGGGGGCTCTTGGCTACACCTTC.

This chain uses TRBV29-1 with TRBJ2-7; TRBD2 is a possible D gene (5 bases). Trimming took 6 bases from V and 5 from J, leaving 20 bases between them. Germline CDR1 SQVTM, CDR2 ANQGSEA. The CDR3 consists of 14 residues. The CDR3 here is CSVANRLAGHEQYF. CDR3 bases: TGCAGCGTCGCTAATAGGCTAGCTGGCCACGAGCAGTACTTC.

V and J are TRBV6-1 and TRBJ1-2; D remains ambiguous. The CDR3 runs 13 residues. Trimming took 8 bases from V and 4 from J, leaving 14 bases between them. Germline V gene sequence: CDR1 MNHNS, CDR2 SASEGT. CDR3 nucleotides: TGTGCCAGCTCGGATAGCCAGGTCTATGGCTACACCTTC. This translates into CASSDSQVYGYTF.